Below, 5 T cell receptor beta chains from the same sample are listed, as sequenced in a study of T cells after yellow fever vaccination. In TCRdb, the 5' RACE reads were re-called with MiXCR into one record per CDR3 protein. Altogether 250,000 to 350,000 distinct CDR3 sequences are present, under 9% being singletons, with the ten largest covering 3% to 3.5%. Here the sequenced sample was CD4+ T cells sorted from PBMCs, taken 5 days after the yellow fever booster vaccination. The receptors shown here come from a man aged 18 to 35 who received the YFV17D yellow fever vaccine.

Many counts were recorded for this clonotype. This chain uses TRBV7-2 with TRBJ2-7, with D unclear. The ends were cut back, 5 bases at V and 3 bases at J, with 8 bases in the middle. The CDR3 runs 12 residues. Germline V gives CDR1 SGHTA, CDR2 FQGNSA. Here the CDR3 reads CASSPSGYEQYF. CDR3 sequence (DNA): TGTGCCAGCAGCCCATCGGGCTACGAGCAGTACTTC. Drawing the rest from reference TRBV7-2 and TRBJ2-7, the complete variable domain is GAGVSQSPSNKVTEKGKDVELRCDPISGHTALYWYRQSLGQGLEFLIYFQGNSAPDKSGLPSDRFSAERTGGSVSTLTIQRTQQEDSAVYLCASSPSGYEQYFGPGTRLTVT.

Remarks on this clonotype: In this CDR3 the conserved last residue, phenylalanine or tryptophan, is missing, so a read error is likely. The gene calls are TRBV12-3 or TRBV12-4 and TRBJ1-6, with TRBD1 as a possible D gene (6 bases). Trimming took 6 bases from V and 10 from J, leaving 19 bases between them. CDR3 length equals 15 residues. CDR3 coding DNA: TGTGCCAGCAGCCTAGAGGGGGGGTCGTACTCACCCCTCCACATT. Translated: CASSLEGGSYSPLHI.

This clonotype was recorded many times. The chain carries TRBV7-2 and TRBJ1-5; a weak D match, TRBD1 (6 bases). The germline V gene has CDR1 SGHTA and CDR2 FQGNSA. V lost 3 bases, J lost 7 bases, and 10 bases lay in between. CDR3 length: 13 amino acids. CDR3 in DNA: TGTGCCAGCAGCTTTGGGGGCGCGCAGCCCCAGCATTTT. It specifies CASSFGGAQPQHF. Looking up the rest from reference TRBV7-2 and TRBJ1-5 gives the full variable domain: GAGVSQSPSNKVTEKGKDVELRCDPISGHTALYWYRQSLGQGLEFLIYFQGNSAPDKSGLPSDRFSAERTGGSVSTLTIQRTQQEDSAVYLCASSFGGAQPQHFGDGTRLSIL.

The chain joins TRBV12-3 or TRBV12-4 to TRBJ1-2, with D perhaps TRBD1 (6 bases). The CDR3 contains 16 residues. The V end was cut by 5 bases, the J end by 2 bases, with 18 bases between. This CDR3 reads CASSPGFGQGNYGYTF. The CDR3 region has the DNA TGTGCCAGCAGTCCTGGGTTTGGGCAGGGGAACTATGGCTACACCTTC.

In this sample, this clonotype turned up a few times. The V and J genes are TRBV5-1 and TRBJ1-5; a possible D gene is TRBD1 (5 bases). Germline V CDR1 and CDR2: SGHRS, YFSETQ. Trimming shortened V by 1 base and J by 1 base, and 9 bases separated the two germline ends. The CDR3 totals 15 residues. This chain's CDR3 is CASSLRGSSNQPQHF. DNA of the CDR3: TGCGCCAGCAGCTTGCGGGGGAGCAGCAATCAGCCCCAGCATTTT.